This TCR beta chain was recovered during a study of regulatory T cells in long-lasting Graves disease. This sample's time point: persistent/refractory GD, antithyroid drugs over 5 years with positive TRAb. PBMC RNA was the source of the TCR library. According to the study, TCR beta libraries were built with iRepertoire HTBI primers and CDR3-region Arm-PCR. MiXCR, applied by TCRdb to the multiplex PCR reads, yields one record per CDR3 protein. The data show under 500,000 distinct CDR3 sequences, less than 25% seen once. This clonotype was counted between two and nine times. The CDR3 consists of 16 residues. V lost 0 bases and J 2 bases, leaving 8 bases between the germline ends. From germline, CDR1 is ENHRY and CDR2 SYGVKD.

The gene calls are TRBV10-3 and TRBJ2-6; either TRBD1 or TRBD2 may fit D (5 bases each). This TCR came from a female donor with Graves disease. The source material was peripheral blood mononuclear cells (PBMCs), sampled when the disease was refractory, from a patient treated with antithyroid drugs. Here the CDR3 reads CAISESGVPGANVLTF. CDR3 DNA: TGTGCCATCAGTGAGTCGGGGGTTCCTGGGGCCAACGTCCTGACTTTC.